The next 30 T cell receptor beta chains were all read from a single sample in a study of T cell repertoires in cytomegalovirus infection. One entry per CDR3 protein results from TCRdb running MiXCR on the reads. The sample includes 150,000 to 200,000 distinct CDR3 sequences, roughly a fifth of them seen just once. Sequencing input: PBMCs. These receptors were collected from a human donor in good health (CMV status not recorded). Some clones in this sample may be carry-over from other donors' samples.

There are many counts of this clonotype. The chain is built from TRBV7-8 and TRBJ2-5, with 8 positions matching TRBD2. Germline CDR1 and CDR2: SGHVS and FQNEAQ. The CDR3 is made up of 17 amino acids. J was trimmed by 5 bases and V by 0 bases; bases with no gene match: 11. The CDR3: CASSLAFGGRYIETQYF. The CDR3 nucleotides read TGTGCCAGCAGCTTAGCTTTCGGCGGGAGGTATATCGAGACCCAGTACTTC.

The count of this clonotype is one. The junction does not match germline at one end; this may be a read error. CDR3 DNA: TGTGTCAGCAGCGTGGACAGAAACACTGAAGCTTTCTTT. This gives the protein CVSSVDRNTEAFF. V gene TRBV7-2 combines with J gene TRBJ1-1; D may be TRBD1 (6 bases). Germline lookup yields CDR1 SGHTA and CDR2 FQGNSA. The CDR3 contains 13 residues.

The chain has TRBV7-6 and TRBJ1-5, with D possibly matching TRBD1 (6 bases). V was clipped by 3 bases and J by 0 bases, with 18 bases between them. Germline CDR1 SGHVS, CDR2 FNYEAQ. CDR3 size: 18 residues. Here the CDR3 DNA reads TGTGCCAGCAGCTTGGCCGGGACACCGACCGATAGCAATCAGCCCCAGCATTTT. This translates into CASSLAGTPTDSNQPQHF.

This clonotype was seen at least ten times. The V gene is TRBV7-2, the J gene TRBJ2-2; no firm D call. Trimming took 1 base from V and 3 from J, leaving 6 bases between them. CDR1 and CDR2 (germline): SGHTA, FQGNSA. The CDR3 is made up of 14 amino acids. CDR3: CASSLEGYTGELFF. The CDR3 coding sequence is TGTGCCAGCAGCTTAGAAGGTTACACCGGGGAGCTGTTTTTT.

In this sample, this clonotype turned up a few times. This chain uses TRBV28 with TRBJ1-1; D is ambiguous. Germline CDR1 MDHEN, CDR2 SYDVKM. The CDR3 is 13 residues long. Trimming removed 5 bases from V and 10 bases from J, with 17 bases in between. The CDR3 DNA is TGTGCCAGCAGTAAAGGGAGTTCCCCTGTAGCTTTCTTT. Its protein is CASSKGSSPVAFF.

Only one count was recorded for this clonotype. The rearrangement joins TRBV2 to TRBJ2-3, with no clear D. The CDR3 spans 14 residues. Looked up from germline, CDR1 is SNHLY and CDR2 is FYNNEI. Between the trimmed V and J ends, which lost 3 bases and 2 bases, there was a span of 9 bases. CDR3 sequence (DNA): TGTGCCAGCAGTGAGGCCCTTACCACAGATACGCAGTATTTT. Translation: CASSEALTTDTQYF.

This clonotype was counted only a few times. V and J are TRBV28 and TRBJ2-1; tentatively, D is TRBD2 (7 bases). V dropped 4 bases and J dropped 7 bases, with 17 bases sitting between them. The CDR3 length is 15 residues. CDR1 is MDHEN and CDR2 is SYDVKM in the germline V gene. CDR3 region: CASSSSGTPSNEQFF. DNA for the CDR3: TGTGCCAGCAGTTCGAGCGGGACACCTAGTAATGAGCAGTTCTTC.

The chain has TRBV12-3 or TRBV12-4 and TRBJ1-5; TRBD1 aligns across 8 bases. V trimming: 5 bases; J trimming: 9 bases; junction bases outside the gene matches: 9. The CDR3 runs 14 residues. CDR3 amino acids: CASSPRQGQGPQHF. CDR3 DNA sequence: TGTGCCAGCAGTCCCAGACAGGGGCAAGGGCCCCAGCATTTT.

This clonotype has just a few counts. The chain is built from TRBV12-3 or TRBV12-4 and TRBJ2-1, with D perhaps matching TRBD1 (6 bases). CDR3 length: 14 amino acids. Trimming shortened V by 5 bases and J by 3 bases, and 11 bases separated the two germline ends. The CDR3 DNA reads TGTGCCAGCAGTCCGGGACACCTCTACAATGAGCAGTTCTTC. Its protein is CASSPGHLYNEQFF.

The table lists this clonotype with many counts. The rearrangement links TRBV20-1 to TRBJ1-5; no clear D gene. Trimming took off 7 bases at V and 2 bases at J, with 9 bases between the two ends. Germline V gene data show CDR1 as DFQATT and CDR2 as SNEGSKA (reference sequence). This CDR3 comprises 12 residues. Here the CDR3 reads CSGKSGNQPQHF. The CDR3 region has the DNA TGCAGTGGAAAGAGCGGCAATCAGCCCCAGCATTTT.

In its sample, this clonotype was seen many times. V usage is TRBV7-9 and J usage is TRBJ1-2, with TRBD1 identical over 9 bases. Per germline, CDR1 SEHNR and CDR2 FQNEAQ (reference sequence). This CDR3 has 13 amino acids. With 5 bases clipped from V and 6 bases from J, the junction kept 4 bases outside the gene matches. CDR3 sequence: CASSPTGGHGYTF. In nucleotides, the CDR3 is TGTGCCAGCAGCCCCACAGGGGGCCATGGCTACACCTTC.

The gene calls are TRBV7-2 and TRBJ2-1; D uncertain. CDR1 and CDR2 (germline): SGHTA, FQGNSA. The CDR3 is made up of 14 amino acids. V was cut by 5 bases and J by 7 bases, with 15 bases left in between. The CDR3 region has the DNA TGTGCCAGCAGCCCGGGTCTACTCAATAATGAGCAGTTCTTC. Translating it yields CASSPGLLNNEQFF.

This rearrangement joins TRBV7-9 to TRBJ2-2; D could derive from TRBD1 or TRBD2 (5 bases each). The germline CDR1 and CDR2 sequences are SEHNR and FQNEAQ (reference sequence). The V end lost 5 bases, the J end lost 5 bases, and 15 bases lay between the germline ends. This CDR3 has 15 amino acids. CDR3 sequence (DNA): TGTGCCAGCAGCGTTGGGACCAGGGAGACCGGGGAGCTGTTTTTT. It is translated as CASSVGTRETGELFF.

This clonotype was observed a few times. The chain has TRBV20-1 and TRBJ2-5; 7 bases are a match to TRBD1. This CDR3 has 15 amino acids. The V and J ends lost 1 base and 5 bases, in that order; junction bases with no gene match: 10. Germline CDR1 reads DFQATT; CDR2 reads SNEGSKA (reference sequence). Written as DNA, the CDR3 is TGCAGTGCTAGAGCGGGCAGGGGGTACGCGGAGACCCAGTACTTC. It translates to CSARAGRGYAETQYF.

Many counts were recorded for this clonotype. The CDR3 loop reads CSAAGLAGYNEQFF. DNA of the CDR3: TGCAGTGCTGCGGGACTAGCGGGTTACAATGAGCAGTTCTTC. The rearrangement uses TRBV20-1 and TRBJ2-1; 12 nucleotides match TRBD2. V gave up 5 bases and J gave up 4 bases; unmatched junction bases: 3. The CDR3 is made up of 14 amino acids. The V gene's germline CDR1 is DFQATT and CDR2 SNEGSKA (reference sequence).

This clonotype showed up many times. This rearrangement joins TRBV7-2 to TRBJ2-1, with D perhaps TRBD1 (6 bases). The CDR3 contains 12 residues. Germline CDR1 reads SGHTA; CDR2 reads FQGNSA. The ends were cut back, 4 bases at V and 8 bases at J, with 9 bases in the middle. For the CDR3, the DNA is TGTGCCAGCAGCTCGAACAGGGATGAGCAGTTCTTC. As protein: CASSSNRDEQFF.

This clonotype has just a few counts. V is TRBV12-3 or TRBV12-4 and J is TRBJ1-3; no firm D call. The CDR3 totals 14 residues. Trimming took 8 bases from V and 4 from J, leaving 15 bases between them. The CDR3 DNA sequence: TGTGCCAGCGGCGCCACCCCTGCCGGAAACACCATATATTTT. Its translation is CASGATPAGNTIYF.

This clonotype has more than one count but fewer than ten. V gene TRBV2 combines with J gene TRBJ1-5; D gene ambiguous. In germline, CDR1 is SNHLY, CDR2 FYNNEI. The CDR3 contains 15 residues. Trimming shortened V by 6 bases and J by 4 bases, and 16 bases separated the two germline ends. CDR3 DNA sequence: TGTGCCAGCAGGCAAAGTTGGAACAATAATCAGCCCCAGCATTTT. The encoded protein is CASRQSWNNNQPQHF. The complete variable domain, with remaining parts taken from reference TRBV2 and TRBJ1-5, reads EPEVTQTPSHQVTQMGQEVILRCVPISNHLYFYWYRQILGQKVEFLVSFYNNEISEKSEIFDDQFSVERPDGSNFTLKIRSTKLEDSAMYFCASRQSWNNNQPQHFGDGTRLSIL.

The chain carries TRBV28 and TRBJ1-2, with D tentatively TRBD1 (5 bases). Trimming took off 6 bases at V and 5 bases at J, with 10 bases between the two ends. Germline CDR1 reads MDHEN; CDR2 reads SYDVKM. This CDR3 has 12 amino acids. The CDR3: CASRSGGYGYTF. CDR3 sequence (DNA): TGTGCCAGCAGGAGCGGGGGGTATGGCTACACCTTC.

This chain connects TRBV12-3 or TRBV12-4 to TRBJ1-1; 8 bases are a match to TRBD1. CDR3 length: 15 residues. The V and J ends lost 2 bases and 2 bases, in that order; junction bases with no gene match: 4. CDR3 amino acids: CASSLSQGANTEAFF. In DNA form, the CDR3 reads TGTGCCAGCAGTTTATCGCAGGGGGCAAACACTGAAGCTTTCTTT.

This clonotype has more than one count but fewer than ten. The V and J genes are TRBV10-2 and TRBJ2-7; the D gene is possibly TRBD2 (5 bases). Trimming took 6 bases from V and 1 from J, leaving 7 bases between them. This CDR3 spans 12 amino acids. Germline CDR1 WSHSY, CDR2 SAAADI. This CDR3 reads CASRGDSYEQYF. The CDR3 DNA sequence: TGCGCCAGCAGGGGAGATTCCTACGAGCAGTACTTC.

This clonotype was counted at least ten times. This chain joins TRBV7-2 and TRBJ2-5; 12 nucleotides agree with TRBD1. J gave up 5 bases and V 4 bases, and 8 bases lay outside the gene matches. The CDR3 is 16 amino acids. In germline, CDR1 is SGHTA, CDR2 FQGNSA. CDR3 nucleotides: TGTGCCAGCAGCTCAGTAGGGACAGGGGGCTTGGAGACCCAGTACTTC. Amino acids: CASSSVGTGGLETQYF.

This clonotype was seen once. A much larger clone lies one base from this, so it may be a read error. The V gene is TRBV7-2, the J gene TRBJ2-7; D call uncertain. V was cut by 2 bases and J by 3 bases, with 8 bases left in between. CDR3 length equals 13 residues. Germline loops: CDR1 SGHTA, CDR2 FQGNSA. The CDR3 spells CASSLLWDYEQYF. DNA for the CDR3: TGTGCCAGCAGCTTACTCTGGGACTACGAGCAGTACTTC.

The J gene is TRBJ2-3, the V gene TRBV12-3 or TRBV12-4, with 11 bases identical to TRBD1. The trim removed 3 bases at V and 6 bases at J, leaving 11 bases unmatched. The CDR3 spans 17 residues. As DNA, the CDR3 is TGTGCCAGCAGTTTCGGGTTTGGACAGGGGGCTATGGATACGCAGTATTTT. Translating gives CASSFGFGQGAMDTQYF.

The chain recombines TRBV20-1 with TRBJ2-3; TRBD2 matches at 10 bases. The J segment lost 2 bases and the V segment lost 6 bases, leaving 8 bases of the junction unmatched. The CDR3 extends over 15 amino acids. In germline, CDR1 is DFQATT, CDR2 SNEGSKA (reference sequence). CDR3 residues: CSATGLAWDTDTQYF. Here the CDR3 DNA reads TGCAGTGCAACGGGACTAGCGTGGGACACAGATACGCAGTATTTT.

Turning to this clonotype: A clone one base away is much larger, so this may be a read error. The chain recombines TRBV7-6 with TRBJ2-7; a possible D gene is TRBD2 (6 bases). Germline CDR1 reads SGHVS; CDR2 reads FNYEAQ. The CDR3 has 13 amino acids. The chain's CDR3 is CASTLRESPLLDF. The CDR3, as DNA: TGTGCCAGCACCCTCCGGGAGTCCCCTCTGTTGGACTTC. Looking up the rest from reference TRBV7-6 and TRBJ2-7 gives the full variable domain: GAGVSQSPRYKVTKRGQDVALRCDPISGHVSLYWYRQALGQGPEFLTYFNYEAQQDKSGLPNDRFSAERPEGSISTLTIQRTEQRDSAMYRCASTLRESPLLDFGPGTRLTVT.

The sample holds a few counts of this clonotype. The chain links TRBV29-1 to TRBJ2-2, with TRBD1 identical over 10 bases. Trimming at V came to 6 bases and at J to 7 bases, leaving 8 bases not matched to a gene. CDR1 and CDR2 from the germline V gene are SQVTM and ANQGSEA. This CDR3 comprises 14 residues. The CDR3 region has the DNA TGCAGCGTCCACTCCGGGACAGGGGACGGGGAGCTGTTTTTT. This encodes CSVHSGTGDGELFF.

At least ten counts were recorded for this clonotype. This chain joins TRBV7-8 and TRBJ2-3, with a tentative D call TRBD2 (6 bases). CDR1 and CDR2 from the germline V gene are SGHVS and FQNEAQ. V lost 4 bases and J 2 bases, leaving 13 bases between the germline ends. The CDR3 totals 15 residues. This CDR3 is CASSWSGVFTDTQYF. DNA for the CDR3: TGTGCCAGCAGCTGGTCGGGGGTTTTCACAGATACGCAGTATTTT.

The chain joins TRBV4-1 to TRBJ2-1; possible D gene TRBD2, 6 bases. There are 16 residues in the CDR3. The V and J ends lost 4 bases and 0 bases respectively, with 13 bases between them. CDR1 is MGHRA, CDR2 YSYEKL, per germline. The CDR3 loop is CASSLDGGVSYNEQFF. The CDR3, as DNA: TGCGCCAGCAGCCTAGATGGCGGGGTCTCCTACAATGAGCAGTTCTTC.

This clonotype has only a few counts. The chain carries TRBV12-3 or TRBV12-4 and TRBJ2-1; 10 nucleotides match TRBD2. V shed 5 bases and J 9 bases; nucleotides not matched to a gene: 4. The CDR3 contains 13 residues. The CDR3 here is CASSPRLAGEQFF. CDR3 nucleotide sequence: TGTGCCAGCAGTCCCAGACTAGCGGGTGAGCAGTTCTTC.